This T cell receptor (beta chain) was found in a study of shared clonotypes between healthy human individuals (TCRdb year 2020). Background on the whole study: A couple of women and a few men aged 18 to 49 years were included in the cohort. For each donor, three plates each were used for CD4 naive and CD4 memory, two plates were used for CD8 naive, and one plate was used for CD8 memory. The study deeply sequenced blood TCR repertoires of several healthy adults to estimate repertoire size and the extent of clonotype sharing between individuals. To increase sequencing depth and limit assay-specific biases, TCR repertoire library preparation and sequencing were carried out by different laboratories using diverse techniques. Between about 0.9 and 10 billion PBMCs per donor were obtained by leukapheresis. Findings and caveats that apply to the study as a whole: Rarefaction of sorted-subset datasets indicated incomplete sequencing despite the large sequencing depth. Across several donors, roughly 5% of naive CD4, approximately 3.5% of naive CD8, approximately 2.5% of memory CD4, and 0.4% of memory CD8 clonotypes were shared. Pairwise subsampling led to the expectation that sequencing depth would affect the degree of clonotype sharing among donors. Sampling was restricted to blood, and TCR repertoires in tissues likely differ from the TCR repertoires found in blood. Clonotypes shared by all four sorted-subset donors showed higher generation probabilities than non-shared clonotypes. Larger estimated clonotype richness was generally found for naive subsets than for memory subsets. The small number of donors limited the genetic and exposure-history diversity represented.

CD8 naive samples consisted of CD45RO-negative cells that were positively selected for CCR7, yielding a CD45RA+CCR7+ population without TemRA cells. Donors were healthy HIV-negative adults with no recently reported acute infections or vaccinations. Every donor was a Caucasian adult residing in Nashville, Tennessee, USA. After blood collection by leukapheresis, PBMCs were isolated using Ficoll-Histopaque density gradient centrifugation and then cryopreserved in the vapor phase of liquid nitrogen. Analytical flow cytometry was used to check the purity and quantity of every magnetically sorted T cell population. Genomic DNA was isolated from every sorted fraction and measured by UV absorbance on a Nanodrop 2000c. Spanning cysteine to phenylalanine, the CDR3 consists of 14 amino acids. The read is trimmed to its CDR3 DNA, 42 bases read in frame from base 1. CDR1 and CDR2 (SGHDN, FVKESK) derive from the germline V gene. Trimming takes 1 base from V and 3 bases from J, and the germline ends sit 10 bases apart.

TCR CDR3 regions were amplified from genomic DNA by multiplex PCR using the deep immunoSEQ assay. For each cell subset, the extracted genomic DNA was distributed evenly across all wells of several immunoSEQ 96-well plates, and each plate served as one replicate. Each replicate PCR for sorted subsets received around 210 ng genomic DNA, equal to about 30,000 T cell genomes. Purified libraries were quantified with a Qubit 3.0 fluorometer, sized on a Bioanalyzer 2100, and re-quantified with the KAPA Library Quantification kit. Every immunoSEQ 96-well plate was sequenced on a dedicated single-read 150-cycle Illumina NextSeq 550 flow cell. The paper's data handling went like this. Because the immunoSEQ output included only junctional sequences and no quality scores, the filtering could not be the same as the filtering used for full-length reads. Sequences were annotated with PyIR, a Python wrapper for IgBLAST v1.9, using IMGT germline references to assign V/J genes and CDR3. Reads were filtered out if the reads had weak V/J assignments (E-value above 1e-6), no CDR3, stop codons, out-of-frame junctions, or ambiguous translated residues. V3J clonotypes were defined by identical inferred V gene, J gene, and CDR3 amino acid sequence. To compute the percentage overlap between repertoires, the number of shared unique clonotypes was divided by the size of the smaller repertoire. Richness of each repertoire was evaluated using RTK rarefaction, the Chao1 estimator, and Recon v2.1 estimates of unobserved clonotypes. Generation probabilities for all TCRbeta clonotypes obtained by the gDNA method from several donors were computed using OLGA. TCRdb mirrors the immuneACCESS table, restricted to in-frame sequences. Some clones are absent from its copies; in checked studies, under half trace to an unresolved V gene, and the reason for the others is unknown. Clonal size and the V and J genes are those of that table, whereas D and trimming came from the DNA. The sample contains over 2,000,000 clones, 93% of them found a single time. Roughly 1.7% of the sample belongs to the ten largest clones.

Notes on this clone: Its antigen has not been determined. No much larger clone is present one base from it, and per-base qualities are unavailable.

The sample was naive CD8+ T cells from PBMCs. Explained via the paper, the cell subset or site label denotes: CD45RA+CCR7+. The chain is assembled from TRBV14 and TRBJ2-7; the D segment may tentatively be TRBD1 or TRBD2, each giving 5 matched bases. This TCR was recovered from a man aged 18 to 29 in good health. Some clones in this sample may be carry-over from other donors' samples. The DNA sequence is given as TGTGCCAGCAGCCAAGGGTTTGGGGGCTACGAGCAGTACTTC. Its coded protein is CASSQGFGGYEQYF.